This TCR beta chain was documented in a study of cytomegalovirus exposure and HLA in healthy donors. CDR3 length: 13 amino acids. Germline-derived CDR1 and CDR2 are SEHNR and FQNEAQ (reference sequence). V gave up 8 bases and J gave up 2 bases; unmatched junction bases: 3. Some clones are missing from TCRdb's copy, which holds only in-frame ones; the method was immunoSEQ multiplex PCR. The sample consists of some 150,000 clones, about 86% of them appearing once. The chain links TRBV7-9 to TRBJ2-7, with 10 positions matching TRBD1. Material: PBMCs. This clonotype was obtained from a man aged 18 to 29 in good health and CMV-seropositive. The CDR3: CASLGQGAYEQYF. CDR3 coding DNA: TGTGCCAGCCTCGGACAGGGGGCCTACGAGCAGTACTTC.